This note documents a single T cell receptor (beta chain) sequence. This sample stems from a study of OX40 agonist ivuxolimab in advanced cancers. As for the study in general: Patients received the agonistic anti-OX40 (CD134) antibody ivuxolimab. Patients assigned to dose escalation were diagnosed with hepatocellular carcinoma, melanoma, renal cell or head and neck cancer. Enrollees could have had prior anti-PD-1, anti-PD-L1 or anti-CTLA-4 therapy, which about 40% had received.

Assay: immunoSEQ multiplex PCR; the TCRdb copy retains only in-frame clones and omits some. The table records 22,000 or so clones, 70% to 90% of them present only once. Germline assignment: CDR1 LGHNA and CDR2 YSLEER. Trimming cost V 4 bases and J 1 base, with 9 bases left between them. The CDR3 runs to 14 residues. The timepoints at which blood was sampled were baseline, cycle 4 day 1, and cycle 7 day 1. The clonotype originates from an adult with an advanced solid tumor such as melanoma, head and neck, liver or kidney cancer. The chain is built from TRBV4-3 and TRBJ2-3, with D possibly TRBD1 on 5 matching bases. This specimen consisted of CD4+ or CD8+ T cells sorted from blood, obtained in a trial of the OX40 agonist ivuxolimab. CDR3 loop: CASSLQEGTDTQYF. DNA for the CDR3: TGCGCCAGCAGCCTACAGGAAGGCACAGATACGCAGTATTTT.